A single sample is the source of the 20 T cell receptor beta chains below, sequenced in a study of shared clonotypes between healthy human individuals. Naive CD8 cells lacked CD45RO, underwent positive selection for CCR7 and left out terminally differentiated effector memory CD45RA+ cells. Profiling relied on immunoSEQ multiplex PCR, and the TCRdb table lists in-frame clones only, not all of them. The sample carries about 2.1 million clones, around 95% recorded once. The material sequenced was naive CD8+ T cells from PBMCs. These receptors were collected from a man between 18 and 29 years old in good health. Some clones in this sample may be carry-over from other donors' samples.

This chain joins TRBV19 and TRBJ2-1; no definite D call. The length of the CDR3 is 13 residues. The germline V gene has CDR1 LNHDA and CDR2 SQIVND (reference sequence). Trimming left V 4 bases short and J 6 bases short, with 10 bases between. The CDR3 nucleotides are TGTGCCAGTAGTAACTCGGCGATCAATGAGCAGTTCTTC. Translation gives CASSNSAINEQFF.

CDR3 nucleotide sequence: TGTGCCAGCAGCGAGGGACAGGAGGAGTATGAAAAACTGTTTTTT. Protein product: CASSEGQEEYEKLFF. The chain has TRBV9 and TRBJ1-4; 8 bases agree with TRBD1. This CDR3 is 15 amino acids long. CDR1 and CDR2 from the germline V gene are SGDLS and YYNGEE. The V and J ends lost 3 bases and 6 bases, in that order; junction bases with no gene match: 7.

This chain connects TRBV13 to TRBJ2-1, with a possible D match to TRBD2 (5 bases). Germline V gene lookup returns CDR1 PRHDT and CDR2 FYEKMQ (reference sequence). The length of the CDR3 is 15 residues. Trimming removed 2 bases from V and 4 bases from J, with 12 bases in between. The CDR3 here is CASSLKRLEYNEQFF. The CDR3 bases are TGTGCCAGCAGCTTAAAGCGGTTGGAGTACAATGAGCAGTTCTTC.

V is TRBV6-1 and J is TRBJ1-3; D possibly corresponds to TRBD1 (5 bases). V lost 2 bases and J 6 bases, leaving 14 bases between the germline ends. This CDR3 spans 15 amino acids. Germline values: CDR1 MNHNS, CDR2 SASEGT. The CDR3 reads CASSESKRGENTIYF. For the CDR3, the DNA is TGTGCCAGCAGTGAAAGCAAAAGGGGTGAAAACACCATATATTTT.

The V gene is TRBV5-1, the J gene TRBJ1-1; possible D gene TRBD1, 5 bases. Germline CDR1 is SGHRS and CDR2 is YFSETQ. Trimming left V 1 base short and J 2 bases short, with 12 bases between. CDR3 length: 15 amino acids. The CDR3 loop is CASSLWQGGNTEAFF. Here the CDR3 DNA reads TGCGCCAGCAGCTTGTGGCAGGGAGGAAACACTGAAGCTTTCTTT.

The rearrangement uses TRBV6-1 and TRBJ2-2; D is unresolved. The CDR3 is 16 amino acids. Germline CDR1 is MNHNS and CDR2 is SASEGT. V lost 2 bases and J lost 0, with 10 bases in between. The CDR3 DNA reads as TGTGCCAGCAGTGAACTACTCACCGCGAACACCGGGGAGCTGTTTTTT. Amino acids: CASSELLTANTGELFF.

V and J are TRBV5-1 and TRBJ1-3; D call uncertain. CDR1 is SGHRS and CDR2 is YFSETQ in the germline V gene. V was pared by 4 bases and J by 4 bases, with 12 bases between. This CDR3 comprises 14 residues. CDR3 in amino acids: CASSPKPSGNTIYF. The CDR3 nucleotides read TGCGCCAGCAGCCCTAAACCTTCAGGAAACACCATATATTTT.

CDR3 bases: TGTGCCAGCAGTTTACGGGGACAGGCCTACGAGCAGTACTTC. The encoded protein is CASSLRGQAYEQYF. The genes are TRBV27 and TRBJ2-7; TRBD1 matches at 8 bases. Germline V gene sequence: CDR1 MNHEY, CDR2 SMNVEV (reference sequence). The CDR3 sequence is 14 residues long. The V and J ends lost 2 bases and 2 bases, in that order; junction bases with no gene match: 2.

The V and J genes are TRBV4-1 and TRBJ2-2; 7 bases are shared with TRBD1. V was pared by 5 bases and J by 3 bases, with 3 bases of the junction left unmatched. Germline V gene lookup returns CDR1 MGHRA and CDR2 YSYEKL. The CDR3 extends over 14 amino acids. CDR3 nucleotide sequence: TGCGCCAGCAGCTCGACAGGGTACACCGGGGAGCTGTTTTTT. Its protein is CASSSTGYTGELFF.

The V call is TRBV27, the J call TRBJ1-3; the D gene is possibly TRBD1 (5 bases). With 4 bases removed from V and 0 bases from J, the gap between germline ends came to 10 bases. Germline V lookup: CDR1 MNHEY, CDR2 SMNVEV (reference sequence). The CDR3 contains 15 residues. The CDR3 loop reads CASSSSQGSGNTIYF. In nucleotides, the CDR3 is TGTGCCAGCAGTTCCTCCCAGGGCTCTGGAAACACCATATATTTT.

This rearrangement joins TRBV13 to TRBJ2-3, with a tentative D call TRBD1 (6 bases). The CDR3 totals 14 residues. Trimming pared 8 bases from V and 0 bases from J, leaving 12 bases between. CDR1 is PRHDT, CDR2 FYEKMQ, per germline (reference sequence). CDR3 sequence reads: CASHSDRSTDTQYF. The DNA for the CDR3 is TGTGCCAGCCACTCGGACAGAAGCACAGATACGCAGTATTTT.

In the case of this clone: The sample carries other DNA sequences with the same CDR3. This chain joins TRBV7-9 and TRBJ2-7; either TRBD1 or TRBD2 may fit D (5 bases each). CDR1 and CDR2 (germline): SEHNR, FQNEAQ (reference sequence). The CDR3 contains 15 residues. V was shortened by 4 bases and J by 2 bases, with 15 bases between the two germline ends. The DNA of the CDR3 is TGTGCCAGCAGCTCCCGAACCGGGACCCCCTACGAGCAGTACTTC. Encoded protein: CASSSRTGTPYEQYF. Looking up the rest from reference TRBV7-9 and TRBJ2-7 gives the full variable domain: DTGVSQNPRHKITKRGQNVTFRCDPISEHNRLYWYRQTLGQGPEFLTYFQNEAQLEKSRLLSDRFSAERPKGSFSTLEIQRTEQGDSAMYLCASSSRTGTPYEQYFGPGTRLTVT.

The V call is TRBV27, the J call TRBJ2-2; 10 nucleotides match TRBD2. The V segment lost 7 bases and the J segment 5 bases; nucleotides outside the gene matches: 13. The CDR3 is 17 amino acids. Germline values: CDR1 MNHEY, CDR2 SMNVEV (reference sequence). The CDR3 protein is CASTTLAGHEPTGELFF. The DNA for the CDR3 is TGTGCCAGCACCACACTAGCGGGACACGAACCGACCGGGGAGCTGTTTTTT.

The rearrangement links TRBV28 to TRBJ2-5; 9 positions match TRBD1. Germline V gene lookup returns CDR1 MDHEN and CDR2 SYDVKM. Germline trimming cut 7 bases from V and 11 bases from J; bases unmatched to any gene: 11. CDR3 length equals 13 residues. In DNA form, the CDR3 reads TGTGCCAGCACCCTACGGGACAGGGATGAGCAGTACTTC. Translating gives CASTLRDRDEQYF.

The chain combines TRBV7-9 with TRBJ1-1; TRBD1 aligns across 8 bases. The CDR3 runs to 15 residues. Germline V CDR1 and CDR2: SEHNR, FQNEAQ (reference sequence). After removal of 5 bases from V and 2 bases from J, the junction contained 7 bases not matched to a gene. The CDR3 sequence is CASSTTGGTNTEAFF. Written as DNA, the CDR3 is TGTGCCAGCAGCACAACAGGGGGTACTAACACTGAAGCTTTCTTT.

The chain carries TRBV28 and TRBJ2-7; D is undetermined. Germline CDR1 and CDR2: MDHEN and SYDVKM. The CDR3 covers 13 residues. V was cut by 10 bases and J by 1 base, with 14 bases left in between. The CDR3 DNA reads TGTGCCATCAACTCACAGATTTCCTACGAGCAGTACTTC. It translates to CAINSQISYEQYF.

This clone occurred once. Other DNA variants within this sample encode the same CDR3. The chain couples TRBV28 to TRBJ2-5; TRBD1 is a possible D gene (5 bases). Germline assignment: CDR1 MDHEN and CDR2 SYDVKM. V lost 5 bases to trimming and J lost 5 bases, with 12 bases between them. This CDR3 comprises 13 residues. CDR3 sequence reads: CASSPWGGETQYF. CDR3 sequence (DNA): TGTGCCAGCAGTCCCTGGGGCGGCGAGACCCAGTACTTC.

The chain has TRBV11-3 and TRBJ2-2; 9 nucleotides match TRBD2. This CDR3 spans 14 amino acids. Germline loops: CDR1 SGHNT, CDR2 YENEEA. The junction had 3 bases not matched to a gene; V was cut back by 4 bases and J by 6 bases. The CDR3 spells CASSSGLAPGELFF. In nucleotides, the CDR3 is TGTGCCAGCAGCTCGGGACTAGCCCCCGGGGAGCTGTTTTTT.

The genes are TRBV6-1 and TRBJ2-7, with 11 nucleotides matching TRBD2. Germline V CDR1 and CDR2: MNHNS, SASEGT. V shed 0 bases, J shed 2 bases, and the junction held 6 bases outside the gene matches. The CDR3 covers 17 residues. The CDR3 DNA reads TGTGCCAGCAGTGAAGCGACTAGCGGGAATGCCGCCTACGAGCAGTACTTC. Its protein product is CASSEATSGNAAYEQYF.

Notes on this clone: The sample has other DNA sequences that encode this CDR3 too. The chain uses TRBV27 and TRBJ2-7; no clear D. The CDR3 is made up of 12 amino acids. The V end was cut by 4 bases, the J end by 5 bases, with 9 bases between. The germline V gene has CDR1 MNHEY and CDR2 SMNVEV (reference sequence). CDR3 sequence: CASSWAGHEQYF. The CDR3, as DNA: TGTGCCAGCAGTTGGGCTGGCCACGAGCAGTACTTC.